Listed below are T cell receptor beta chains from one sample, sequenced in a study of blood T cell repertoires in COVID-19. Generated by immunoSEQ multiplex PCR, the TCRdb table keeps only in-frame clones and is missing some. Seen here are around 300,000 clones, roughly 85% observed once, and the top ten hold 13%. The sample was peripheral blood. Receptors were obtained from a human donor in a cohort sampled during active COVID-19. CDR3s include the opening cysteine and the closing phenylalanine or tryptophan. D genes are given only for firm matches. For some rows the clone size is stated as once, few or many, or as a class when expanded; others skip it.

D: .
J: TRBJ2-3
V: TRBV3-1/TRBV3-2
size: .
CDR3: CASSQAPSRDTQYF
DNA: TGTGCCAGCAGCCAAGCGCCATCGAGGGATACGCAGTATTTT

D: .
J: TRBJ1-1
V: TRBV18
size: .
CDR3: CASSPLGGTEAFF
DNA: TGTGCCAGCTCACCATTAGGGGGCACTGAAGCTTTCTTT

D: .
J: TRBJ1-6
V: TRBV27
size: few
CDR3: CASSLSAGDNSPLHF
DNA: TGTGCCAGCAGTTTATCCGCAGGGGATAATTCACCCCTCCACTTT

D: TRBD2
J: TRBJ2-2
V: TRBV9
size: .
CDR3: CASSASGLVVGGELFF
DNA: TGTGCCAGCAGCGCTTCCGGACTAGTGGTGGGCGGGGAGCTGTTTTTT

D: .
J: TRBJ2-4
V: TRBV19
size: .
CDR3: CASSMRGTGLAKNIQYF
DNA: TGTGCCAGTAGTATGCGAGGGACGGGACTAGCCAAAAACATTCAGTACTTC

D: TRBD2
J: TRBJ2-2
V: TRBV5-4
size: .
CDR3: CASSLKRESNTGELFF
DNA: TGTGCCAGCAGCTTGAAGCGGGAATCGAACACCGGGGAGCTGTTTTTT

D: .
J: TRBJ2-5
V: TRBV18
size: once
CDR3: CASSPGDTHQETQYF
DNA: TGTGCCAGCTCACCCGGGGACACACACCAAGAGACCCAGTACTTC

D: TRBD2
J: TRBJ2-1
V: TRBV5-1
size: .
CDR3: CASSLGASGNNEQFF
DNA: TGCGCCAGCAGCTTGGGGGCTAGCGGGAACAATGAGCAGTTCTTC

D: TRBD2
J: TRBJ2-1
V: TRBV18
size: .
CDR3: CASSPPGLAGGKENEQFF
DNA: TGTGCCAGCTCACCTCCGGGACTAGCGGGAGGGAAGGAAAATGAGCAGTTCTTC

D: TRBD2
J: TRBJ2-7
V: TRBV5-4
size: .
CDR3: CASSLPAGDEQYF
DNA: TGTGCCAGCAGCCTACCAGCGGGGGACGAGCAGTACTTC

D: .
J: TRBJ2-3
V: TRBV7-9
size: .
CDR3: CASSFSAGKGTDTQYF
DNA: TGTGCCAGCAGCTTTTCGGCGGGAAAGGGGACAGATACGCAGTATTTT

D: TRBD2
J: TRBJ2-4
V: TRBV5-4
size: .
CDR3: CASSLSGSPMDIQYF
DNA: TGTGCCAGCAGCCTTAGCGGGAGCCCCATGGACATTCAGTACTTC

D: .
J: TRBJ2-5
V: TRBV11-2
size: .
CDR3: CASSLGGRETQYF
DNA: TGTGCCAGCAGCTTAGGAGGGAGAGAGACCCAGTACTTC

D: .
J: TRBJ1-2
V: TRBV18
size: .
CDR3: CASSDGANYGYTF
DNA: TGTGCCAGCTCCGACGGGGCTAACTATGGCTACACCTTC

D: TRBD2
J: TRBJ2-7
V: TRBV29-1
size: .
CDR3: CSGANPGLGRYEQYF
DNA: TGCAGCGGAGCCAACCCGGGACTAGGTCGCTACGAGCAGTACTTC

D: TRBD1
J: TRBJ2-1
V: TRBV7-2
size: .
CDR3: CASSLQGTGGHEQFF
DNA: TGTGCCAGCAGCTTACAAGGGACAGGGGGCCATGAGCAGTTCTTC

D: .
J: TRBJ2-2
V: TRBV24-1
size: .
CDR3: CATSDRQTGGLFF
DNA: TGTGCCACCAGTGACCGACAGACCGGGGGGCTGTTTTTT

D: .
J: TRBJ2-5
V: TRBV5-5
size: .
CDR3: CASSLDSNFHF
DNA: TGTGCCAGCAGCTTGGACTCCAACTTCCACTTC

D: .
J: TRBJ2-2
V: TRBV24-1
size: few
CDR3: CATSDYSGELFF
DNA: TGTGCCACCAGTGACTATTCCGGGGAGCTGTTTTTT